The 10 T cell receptor beta chains in this list originate from one sample, sequenced in a study of control samples from healthy donors and cancer patients. Generated by immunoSEQ multiplex PCR, the TCRdb table keeps only in-frame clones and is missing some. The sample yields under 200,000 clones, roughly 94% seen once. Sequenced input: PBMCs. Every receptor here comes from a man between 60 and 70 years old with colorectal cancer.

The genes are TRBV11-2 and TRBJ1-1; no definite D call. The germline CDR1 and CDR2 sequences are SGHAT and FQNNGV. This CDR3 has 13 amino acids. V was pared by 3 bases and J by 0 bases, with 5 bases between. For the CDR3, the DNA is TGTGCCAGCAGCTTCACAGTGAACACTGAAGCTTTCTTT. Protein product: CASSFTVNTEAFF. The full variable domain, completed using reference TRBV11-2 and TRBJ1-1, is EAGVAQSPRYKIIEKRQSVAFWCNPISGHATLYWYQQILGQGPKLLIQFQNNGVVDDSQLPKDRFSAERLKGVDSTLKIQPAKLEDSAVYLCASSFTVNTEAFFGQGTRLTVV.

This chain links TRBV15 with TRBJ2-7, with 8 bases fitting TRBD2. CDR1 LNHNV and CDR2 YYDKDF come from the germline V gene (reference sequence). CDR3 length: 14 residues. Trimming removed 7 bases from V and 0 bases from J; junction bases left unmatched: 5. Here the CDR3 DNA reads TGTGCCACCATAGCGGGGCCGAGCTCCTACGAGCAGTACTTC. Translated, it gives CATIAGPSSYEQYF.

About this clone itself: Other DNA sequences in the same sample also yield this CDR3. The chain recombines TRBV9 with TRBJ1-2; 12 bases fit TRBD1. This CDR3 contains 16 residues. J lost 3 bases, V lost 4 bases, and 7 bases had no gene match. In germline, CDR1 is SGDLS, CDR2 YYNGEE. The CDR3 loop is CASSPHGTGGDYGYTF. CDR3 nucleotide sequence: TGTGCCAGCAGCCCGCACGGGACAGGGGGCGACTATGGCTACACCTTC.

V usage is TRBV25-1 and J usage is TRBJ2-5; 13 positions agree with TRBD2. Looked up from germline, CDR1 is MGHDK and CDR2 is SYGVNS. The CDR3 spans 16 residues. The ends lost 0 bases at V and 6 bases at J; junction bases unmatched: 4. The CDR3 coding sequence is TGTGCCAGCAGTGAATACACTAGCGGGGGGGGAAAGACCCAGTACTTC. This gives the protein CASSEYTSGGGKTQYF.

This chain joins TRBV19 and TRBJ1-2; TRBD1 matches 9 bases. CDR3 length equals 16 residues. Germline lookup yields CDR1 LNHDA and CDR2 SQIVND (reference sequence). V trimming: 0 bases; J trimming: 5 bases; junction bases outside the gene matches: 7. This chain's CDR3 is CASSIDHRGPAYGYTF. For the CDR3, the DNA is TGTGCCAGTAGTATAGATCACAGGGGGCCTGCTTATGGCTACACCTTC. Based on the CDR3 plus reference TRBV19 and TRBJ1-2, the full variable domain is DGGITQSPKYLFRKEGQNVTLSCEQNLNHDAMYWYRQDPGQGLRLIYYSQIVNDFQKGDIAEGYSVSREKKESFPLTVTSAQKNPTAFYLCASSIDHRGPAYGYTFGSGTRLTVV.

The rearrangement uses TRBV5-6 and TRBJ2-7; D is uncertain. There are 14 residues in the CDR3. V lost 0 bases and J lost 2, with 9 bases in between. CDR1 SGHDT and CDR2 YYEEEE come from the germline V gene. The CDR3 spells CASSLATPPYEQYF. The CDR3 nucleotides are TGTGCCAGCAGCTTGGCCACTCCCCCCTACGAGCAGTACTTC.

This chain connects TRBV18 to TRBJ1-2; D perhaps matches TRBD1 (5 bases). Trimming stripped 2 bases from V and 6 bases from J, with 10 bases between. CDR1 is KGHSH and CDR2 is LQKENI in the germline V gene. This CDR3 is 13 amino acids long. Here the CDR3 DNA reads TGTGCCAGCTCACCAAGCCAGGGAGATGGCTACACCTTC. Translation: CASSPSQGDGYTF.

This chain links TRBV29-1 with TRBJ1-4; 7 bases are shared with TRBD1. Germline loops: CDR1 SQVTM, CDR2 ANQGSEA. With 3 bases clipped from V and 10 bases from J, the junction kept 8 bases outside the gene matches. The CDR3 runs to 13 residues. The CDR3 region is CSVEQGGLGKLFF. DNA for the CDR3: TGCAGCGTTGAGCAGGGGGGTTTGGGAAAACTGTTTTTT.

The chain employs TRBV6-5 and TRBJ2-1; D not certain. This CDR3 has 14 residues. Germline loops: CDR1 MNHEY, CDR2 SVGAGI. V lost 5 bases and J lost 6, with 14 bases in between. CDR3 DNA sequence: TGTGCCAGCAGTCGCCGGTCCGGGCTCAATGAGCAGTTCTTC. This gives the protein CASSRRSGLNEQFF.

This clone was seen a single time. This sequence joins TRBV20-1 and TRBJ2-2, with 7 bases fitting TRBD1. Germline loops: CDR1 DFQATT, CDR2 SNEGSKA (reference sequence). The CDR3 runs 14 residues. V shed 3 bases and J 3 bases; nucleotides not matched to a gene: 4. CDR3 nucleotide sequence: TGCAGTGCTAGTCATAGGGGGCACACCGGGGAGCTGTTTTTT. Its translation is CSASHRGHTGELFF.